This T cell receptor (beta chain) is from a study of T cell clones after liver transplantation. Clones were sequenced by immunoSEQ multiplex PCR, and TCRdb holds only the in-frame ones, with some missing. The table lists some 80,000 clones, roughly 80% of them singletons. V lost 0 bases and J lost 2, with 8 bases in between. CDR1 and CDR2 (germline): MNHEY, SMNVEV (reference sequence). The CDR3 sequence is 14 residues long. The chain joins TRBV27 to TRBJ2-7, with unresolved D. Sequencing was performed on CD4+ T cells from blood, taken approximately 45 months after liver transplant. The receptor was derived from a human patient who received a liver transplant. A subset of T cells may come from the graft donor. CDR3 bases: TGTGCCAGCAGTTTATCACGGCGGCCCTACGAGCAGTACTTC. It specifies CASSLSRRPYEQYF.